These 5 T cell receptor delta chains were all obtained from the same sample, sequenced in a study of Vδ1+ human thymocytes. RNA was extracted from the cells and then reverse transcribed. The CDR3 regions were amplified by multiplex PCR from V-gene primers to a constant-region primer. TCRdb re-analyzed the multiplex PCR reads via CATT. The sample lists about 75,000 delta-chain clones, approximately 37% occurring once. Study-level findings and limits: Thymic TRG and TRD repertoires appeared highly polyclonal, with Gaussian CDR3 length distributions.

What these receptors recognize is not known. The sequencing input was Vdelta1+ gamma-delta thymocytes from the thymus. Indicated subset: FACS-sorted CD3+ TCRalphabeta- TCRVdelta1+ TCRVdelta2- thymocytes. The receptors were gathered from a boy in the first two years of life who had congenital heart surgery.

The chain couples TRDV1 to TRDJ1; 12 positions agree with TRDD3. V trimming: 2 bases; J trimming: 0 bases; junction bases outside the gene matches: 22. The CDR3 is 23 amino acids. The germline gives CDR1 TSWWSYY, CDR2 QGS. The CDR3 loop reads CALGERGPLKDWGIPKYTDKLIF. The CDR3 DNA reads as TGTGCTCTTGGGGAAAGGGGCCCTCTCAAAGACTGGGGGATACCTAAATACACCGATAAACTCATCTTT.

This clone was counted only a few times. V gene TRDV1 combines with J gene TRDJ1; 10 nucleotides agree with TRDD3. CDR3 size: 15 residues. V was clipped by 5 bases and J by 3 bases; unmatched bases: 6. The V gene's germline CDR1 is TSWWSYY and CDR2 QGS. The CDR3 spells CALGILTGGSDKLIF. CDR3 bases: TGTGCTCTTGGGATCCTAACTGGGGGATCCGATAAACTCATCTTT.

This clone occurred a few times. The V and J genes are TRDV3 and TRDJ1; 12 positions agree with TRDD3. This CDR3 comprises 19 residues. The germline gives CDR1 TVYSNPD, CDR2 GDNSRS (reference sequence). V trimming: 0 bases; J trimming: 0 bases; junction bases outside the gene matches: 14. In nucleotides, the CDR3 is TGTGCCTTTAGGGTCCCTTTATACTGGGGGATACCCTACACCGATAAACTCATCTTT. Protein sequence: CAFRVPLYWGIPYTDKLIF.

The chain joins TRDV1 to TRDJ1; D might be TRDD3 (6 bases). Germline CDR1 and CDR2: TSWWSYY and QGS. This CDR3 spans 23 amino acids. V lost 5 bases and J 0 bases, leaving 37 bases between the germline ends. CDR3 loop: CALGQAFSPDSGDGGPYTDKLIF. CDR3 bases: TGTGCTCTTGGGCAAGCGTTTTCCCCCGATTCTGGGGACGGGGGGCCGTACACCGATAAACTCATCTTT.

This clone has only a few counts. Sequence at one end of the junction differs from germline and may be a read error. V gene TRDV1 combines with J gene TRDJ1; TRDD3 might be the D (6 bases). The CDR3 sequence is 20 residues long. CDR1 is TSWWSYY, CDR2 QGS, per germline. This CDR3 reads CALGELRRTIPWGCTDRLIF. DNA for the CDR3: TGTGCTCTTGGGGAACTGAGGCGTACCATCCCGTGGGGATGCACCGATAGACTCATCTTT.